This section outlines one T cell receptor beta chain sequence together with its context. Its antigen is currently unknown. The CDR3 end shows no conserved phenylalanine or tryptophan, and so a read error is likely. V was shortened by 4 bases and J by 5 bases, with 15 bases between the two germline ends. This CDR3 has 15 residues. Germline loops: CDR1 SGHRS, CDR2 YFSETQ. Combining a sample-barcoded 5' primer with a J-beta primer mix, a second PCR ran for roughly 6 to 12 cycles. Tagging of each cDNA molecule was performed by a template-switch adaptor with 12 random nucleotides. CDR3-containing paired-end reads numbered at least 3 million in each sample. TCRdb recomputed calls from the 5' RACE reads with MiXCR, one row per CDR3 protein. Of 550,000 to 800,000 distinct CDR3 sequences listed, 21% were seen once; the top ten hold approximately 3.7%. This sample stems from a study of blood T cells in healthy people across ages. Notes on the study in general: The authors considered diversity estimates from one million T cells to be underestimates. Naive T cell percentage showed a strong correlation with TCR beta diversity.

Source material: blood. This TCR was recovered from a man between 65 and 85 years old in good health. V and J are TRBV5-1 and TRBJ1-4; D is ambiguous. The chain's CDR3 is CASSGGQLFNEKLFL. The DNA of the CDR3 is TGCGCCAGCAGCGGAGGGCAGCTCTTCAATGAAAAACTGTTTTTA.